The clone carrying this TCR beta chain has a single count. Its antigen is unknown. Healthy HIV-negative adults without recent acute infections or vaccinations served as donors. This CDR3 has 17 amino acids. The V gene's germline CDR1 is MDHEN and CDR2 SYDVKM. The J segment lost 1 base and the V segment lost 3 bases, leaving 7 bases of the junction unmatched. This specimen belongs to a study of shared clonotypes between healthy human individuals. The study, taken as a whole, reports: Researchers sampled blood only, noting tissue repertoires likely differ.

Original methodology: ImmunoSEQ sequences covered only the junction and lacked quality scores; filtering therefore differed. Profiling relied on immunoSEQ multiplex PCR, and the TCRdb table lists in-frame clones only, not all of them. That table gives V, J and clone size, and the DNA gave D and trimming. The table has 450,000 to 500,000 clones, 81% seen once. This TCR derives from a woman aged 40 to 50 in good health. Some clones in this sample may be carry-over from other donors' samples. The chain carries TRBV28 and TRBJ2-5, with 11 bases aligning to TRBD2. The sample consisted of PBMCs. The CDR3 DNA reads TGTGCCAGCAGTTTCGCCGGGACTAGCGGCATCCAAGAGACCCAGTACTTC. It yields the protein CASSFAGTSGIQETQYF.